Shown below are 30 T cell receptor beta chains from a single sample sequenced in a study of T cell responses to AZD1222 COVID-19 vaccine. TCRdb keeps only in-frame clones here, not all; method: immunoSEQ multiplex PCR. The data hold some 120,000 clones, with approximately 85% observed a single time. This specimen consisted of peripheral blood, obtained on day 0 of AZD1222 vaccination. Source of these receptors: an adult in good health.

This clone showed up just a few times. The chain uses TRBV18 and TRBJ1-1; D is unclear. Germline CDR1 and CDR2: KGHSH and LQKENI. V was clipped by 4 bases and J by 2 bases, with 8 bases between them. CDR3 size: 13 residues. DNA for the CDR3: TGTGCCAGCTCACGTAATTACAACACTGAAGCTTTCTTT. It specifies CASSRNYNTEAFF.

This clone was counted a single time. V usage is TRBV4-1 and J usage is TRBJ2-1, with unresolved D. The ends were cut back, 1 base at V and 4 bases at J, with 20 bases in the middle. Germline V gene lookup returns CDR1 MGHRA and CDR2 YSYEKL. The CDR3 extends over 18 amino acids. In nucleotides, the CDR3 is TGCGCCAGCAGCCAAGGGGTGGAAACCCTGGGCTCATACAATGAGCAGTTCTTC. Translated: CASSQGVETLGSYNEQFF.

This clone occurred once. The chain is built from TRBV7-9 and TRBJ2-4; D is unresolved. The CDR3 totals 16 residues. CDR1 is SEHNR, CDR2 FQNEAQ, per germline (reference sequence). The ends were cut back, 1 base at V and 3 bases at J, with 13 bases in the middle. In DNA, the CDR3 is TGTGCCAGCAGCTTAGAAAGGGTTTGGGGCAAAAACATTCAGTACTTC. This encodes CASSLERVWGKNIQYF.

This chain connects TRBV6-5 to TRBJ2-7; tentative D call: TRBD1 (6 bases). The germline V and J ends were trimmed by 2 bases and 6 bases, with 17 bases remaining between them. CDR1 MNHEY and CDR2 SVGAGI come from the germline V gene. This CDR3 contains 15 residues. This CDR3 is CASSYTTGLQGEQYF. The DNA of the CDR3 is TGTGCCAGCAGTTACACTACGGGGCTACAGGGCGAGCAGTACTTC.

This rearrangement joins TRBV6-5 to TRBJ2-7, with 8 bases aligning to TRBD1. The CDR3 is 13 amino acids. The trim removed 2 bases at V and 7 bases at J, leaving 4 bases unmatched. In germline, CDR1 is MNHEY, CDR2 SVGAGI. The chain's CDR3 is CASSYVRGQEQYF. The CDR3 region has the DNA TGTGCCAGCAGTTACGTCAGGGGGCAGGAGCAGTACTTC.

The chain combines TRBV2 with TRBJ2-1; the match to TRBD1 covers 7 bases. Germline V gives CDR1 SNHLY, CDR2 FYNNEI. The CDR3 sequence is 19 residues long. The junction had 12 bases not matched to a gene; V was cut back by 0 bases and J by 1 base. CDR3 DNA: TGTGCCAGCAGTGAAGCCTATTGGCCCTCACAGGGGTCCTACAATGAGCAGTTCTTC. Its translation is CASSEAYWPSQGSYNEQFF.

This clone was detected once. The CDR3: CASSGTANTEAFF. The CDR3 coding sequence is TGTGCCAGCAGCGGAACAGCAAACACTGAAGCTTTCTTT. J is TRBJ1-1 and V is TRBV6-4, with D uncertain. Germline V lookup: CDR1 MRHNA, CDR2 SNTAGT. The CDR3 is 13 amino acids. V shed 6 bases and J shed 2 bases, with 10 bases lying between them.

V gene TRBV13 combines with J gene TRBJ1-2; perhaps TRBD1 as D (5 bases). V gave up 3 bases and J gave up 2 bases, with 16 bases separating them. The CDR3 contains 16 residues. Per germline, CDR1 PRHDT and CDR2 FYEKMQ (reference sequence). As DNA, the CDR3 is TGTGCCAGCAGCTTCCTTTGGACCTCAGGGAACTATGGCTACACCTTC. Translation gives CASSFLWTSGNYGYTF. The entire variable domain, with the rest obtained from reference TRBV13 and TRBJ1-2, is as follows: AAGVIQSPRHLIKEKRETATLKCYPIPRHDTVYWYQQGPGQDPQFLISFYEKMQSDKGSIPDRFSAQQFSDYHSELNMSSLELGDSALYFCASSFLWTSGNYGYTFGSGTRLTVV.

The chain has TRBV30 and TRBJ1-4; D is possibly TRBD1 (5 bases). Germline V lookup: CDR1 GTSNPN, CDR2 SVGIG (reference sequence). Trimming removed 2 bases at V and 1 base at J, with 11 bases between. The CDR3 runs to 15 residues. The CDR3 bases are TGTGCCTGGAGTTGGACAAAGTTAACTAATGAAAAACTGTTTTTT. It translates to CAWSWTKLTNEKLFF.

The J gene is TRBJ2-2, the V gene TRBV5-1; D is undetermined. Germline lookup yields CDR1 SGHRS and CDR2 YFSETQ. The V end lost 7 bases, the J end lost 0 bases, and 10 bases lay between the germline ends. The length of the CDR3 is 14 residues. The CDR3 reads CASQAVPNTGELFF. DNA of the CDR3: TGCGCCAGCCAGGCGGTACCGAACACCGGGGAGCTGTTTTTT.

The genes are TRBV30 and TRBJ2-1; 10 bases align to TRBD2. This CDR3 comprises 16 residues. Germline CDR1 is GTSNPN and CDR2 is SVGIG (reference sequence). After removal of 2 bases from V and 3 bases from J, the junction contained 7 bases not matched to a gene. The CDR3, as DNA: TGTGCCTGGAGTTCCTCACTAGCGGGGTTCTACAATGAGCAGTTCTTC. It yields the protein CAWSSSLAGFYNEQFF.

This chain links TRBV4-3 with TRBJ1-4; TRBD1 is a possible D gene (6 bases). CDR3 length: 15 residues. Germline V CDR1 and CDR2: LGHNA, YSLEER. The V and J ends lost 0 bases and 13 bases respectively, with 18 bases between them. CDR3 sequence (DNA): TGCGCCAGCAGCCAAGATCCCGGGGGCCCCGTCGGACTGTTTTTT. It translates to CASSQDPGGPVGLFF.

The rearrangement joins TRBV30 to TRBJ1-5; 7 bases align to TRBD1. Germline-derived CDR1 and CDR2 are GTSNPN and SVGIG (reference sequence). The CDR3 has 14 amino acids. Trimming cost V 1 base and J 6 bases; bases outside gene matches: 6. Here the CDR3 reads CAWSETGTGQPQHF. For the CDR3, the DNA is TGTGCCTGGAGTGAGACAGGGACGGGTCAGCCCCAGCATTTT.

The chain carries TRBV7-2 and TRBJ1-2; D is unresolved. This CDR3 is built from 14 residues. V dropped 3 bases and J dropped 4 bases, with 12 bases sitting between them. Germline CDR1 reads SGHTA; CDR2 reads FQGNSA. CDR3 in amino acids: CASSLAKRVYGYTF. The CDR3 DNA is TGTGCCAGCAGCTTGGCTAAGAGGGTCTATGGCTACACCTTC.

CDR3 residues: CASSLGTGVNTEAFF. CDR3 nucleotides: TGTGCCAGCAGCTTAGGGACAGGAGTGAACACTGAAGCTTTCTTT. The V and J genes are TRBV7-3 and TRBJ1-1, with 8 nucleotides matching TRBD1. Germline trimming cut 2 bases from V and 0 bases from J; bases unmatched to any gene: 2. CDR1 is SGHTA and CDR2 is FQGTGA in the germline V gene. This CDR3 region has 15 residues.

V gene TRBV6-1 combines with J gene TRBJ2-7; the D gene is possibly TRBD1 (6 bases). V dropped 3 bases and J dropped 3 bases, with 9 bases sitting between them. CDR3 length: 13 residues. The germline CDR1 and CDR2 sequences are MNHNS and SASEGT. CDR3: CASSDRGNYEQYF. The CDR3 region has the DNA TGTGCCAGCAGTGACAGGGGCAACTACGAGCAGTACTTC.

The gene calls are TRBV3-1 (or the pseudogene TRBV3-2) and TRBJ2-7; no firm D call. The CDR3 contains 14 residues. The V end was cut by 4 bases, the J end by 3 bases, with 13 bases between. Germline assignment: CDR1 LGHDT and CDR2 YNNKEL (reference sequence). CDR3 DNA: TGTGCCAGCAGCCCACCATCAGGTAGCTACGAGCAGTACTTC. This codes for CASSPPSGSYEQYF.

The chain carries TRBV2 and TRBJ2-1, with 9 bases that match TRBD2. The germline V gene encodes CDR1 SNHLY and CDR2 FYNNEI. There are 13 residues in the CDR3. V lost 6 bases, J lost 9 bases, and 6 bases stayed unmatched. As DNA, the CDR3 is TGTGCCAGCAGCAACCTTAGCGGGAGTGAGCAGTTCTTC. Amino acid sequence: CASSNLSGSEQFF.

The J gene is TRBJ2-3, the V gene TRBV7-9; D tentatively fits TRBD1 or TRBD2 (5 bases each). CDR3 length equals 14 residues. Germline V gene sequence: CDR1 SEHNR, CDR2 FQNEAQ (reference sequence). Between the trimmed V and J ends, which lost 0 bases and 1 base, there was a span of 5 bases. CDR3: CASSLAGGTDTQYF. The CDR3 DNA reads as TGTGCCAGCAGCTTAGCGGGGGGCACAGATACGCAGTATTTT.

The chain couples TRBV29-1 to TRBJ2-7, with 8 bases lining up with TRBD1. The CDR3 is 13 residues long. V lost 7 bases to trimming and J lost 3 bases; unmatched junction nucleotides: 8. CDR1 and CDR2 from the germline V gene are SQVTM and ANQGSEA. Here the CDR3 DNA reads TGCAGCGCTGGGACAGGATCTTACTACGAGCAGTACTTC. It translates to CSAGTGSYYEQYF.

CDR3 region: CASSIRQGKTDTQYF. The CDR3 nucleotides read TGTGCCAGTAGTATTCGACAGGGGAAGACAGATACGCAGTATTTT. The V call is TRBV19, the J call TRBJ2-3; 8 nucleotides match TRBD1. V trimming: 3 bases; J trimming: 3 bases; junction bases outside the gene matches: 5. Germline values: CDR1 LNHDA, CDR2 SQIVND (reference sequence). This CDR3 comprises 15 residues.

The chain uses TRBV19 and TRBJ2-7; 10 bases are a match to TRBD1. Per germline, CDR1 LNHDA and CDR2 SQIVND (reference sequence). This CDR3 spans 13 amino acids. J gave up 0 bases and V 10 bases, and 3 bases lay outside the gene matches. The CDR3: CATRQGASYEQYF. The CDR3, as DNA: TGTGCCACCCGACAGGGGGCCTCCTACGAGCAGTACTTC.

V gene TRBV7-8 combines with J gene TRBJ2-5, with 13 bases fitting TRBD2. Germline assignment: CDR1 SGHVS and CDR2 FQNEAQ. Germline trimming cut 5 bases from V and 2 bases from J; bases unmatched to any gene: 14. This CDR3 is built from 19 residues. The chain's CDR3 is CASSRRRGLAGQLQETQYF. The CDR3 DNA follows: TGTGCCAGCAGCCGGAGGAGGGGACTAGCGGGGCAATTACAAGAGACCCAGTACTTC.

This clone was found once. J is TRBJ2-7 and V is TRBV7-8; no definite D call. The V end was cut by 7 bases, the J end by 7 bases, with 17 bases between. This CDR3 is 13 amino acids long. Germline CDR1 reads SGHVS; CDR2 reads FQNEAQ. CDR3 protein: CASTPGRDGEQYF. DNA for the CDR3: TGTGCCAGCACCCCCGGACGAGACGGTGAGCAGTACTTC.

V is TRBV12-3 or TRBV12-4 and J is TRBJ1-1; D is uncertain. The ends were cut back, 6 bases at V and 1 base at J, with 9 bases in the middle. The CDR3 is made up of 13 amino acids. CDR3 nucleotide sequence: TGTGCCAGCAGCCCTACTCGGAACACTGAAGCTTTCTTT. Encoded protein: CASSPTRNTEAFF.

In its sample, this clone was seen once. The J gene is TRBJ1-5, the V gene TRBV30; tentative D call: TRBD1 (5 bases). The CDR3 spans 13 residues. Looked up from germline, CDR1 is GTSNPN and CDR2 is SVGIG (reference sequence). The V and J ends lost 0 bases and 3 bases respectively, with 6 bases between them. Here the CDR3 DNA reads TGTGCCTGGAGTGTGGGGGTCAATCAGCCCCAGCATTTT. Encoded protein: CAWSVGVNQPQHF.

This chain connects TRBV6-2 or TRBV6-3 to TRBJ1-5; tentatively, D is TRBD1 (5 bases). Germline loops: CDR1 MNHEY, CDR2 SVGEGT. The CDR3 runs 14 residues. The germline V and J ends were trimmed by 6 bases and 3 bases, with 12 bases remaining between them. The CDR3 loop is CASSSGGTNQPQHF. The CDR3 coding sequence is TGTGCCAGCAGCTCGGGGGGTACCAATCAGCCCCAGCATTTT.

This clone was seen only a few times. The genes are TRBV12-2 and TRBJ1-5; the DNA was not compared with TRBD1, the D call given in the table. TRBV12-2 is shown as a pseudogene. The CDR3 is 15 residues long. The CDR3 sequence is CASRGRGDSNQPQHF. The DNA of the CDR3 is TGTGCAAGTCGCGGAAGGGGCGATAGCAATCAGCCCCAGCATTTT.

V gene TRBV19 combines with J gene TRBJ1-5; 7 bases match TRBD1. J gave up 5 bases and V 1 base, and 5 bases lay outside the gene matches. CDR3 size: 15 residues. Germline V gene sequence: CDR1 LNHDA, CDR2 SQIVND (reference sequence). CDR3 loop: CASSIARGLDQPQHF. CDR3 nucleotide sequence: TGTGCCAGTAGTATAGCCAGGGGGTTGGATCAGCCCCAGCATTTT.

The CDR3 nucleotides are TGTGCCAGCAGCCCTGGGACTAGCGTGAGCTACAATGAGCAGTTCTTC. Protein sequence: CASSPGTSVSYNEQFF. This rearrangement joins TRBV9 to TRBJ2-1; 10 bases line up with TRBD2. CDR3 length equals 16 residues. Trimming at V came to 4 bases and at J to 3 bases, leaving 7 bases not matched to a gene. Germline lookup yields CDR1 SGDLS and CDR2 YYNGEE.